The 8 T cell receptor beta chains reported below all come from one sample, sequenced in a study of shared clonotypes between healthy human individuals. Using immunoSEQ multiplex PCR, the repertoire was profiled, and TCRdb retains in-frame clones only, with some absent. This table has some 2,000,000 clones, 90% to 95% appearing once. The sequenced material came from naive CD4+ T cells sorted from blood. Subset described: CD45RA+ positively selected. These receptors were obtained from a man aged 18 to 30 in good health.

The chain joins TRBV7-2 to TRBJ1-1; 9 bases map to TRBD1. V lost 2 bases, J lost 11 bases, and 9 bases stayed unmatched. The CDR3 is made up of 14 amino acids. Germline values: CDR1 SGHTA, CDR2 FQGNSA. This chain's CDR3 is CASSLRTGAEGAFF. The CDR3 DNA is TGTGCCAGCAGCTTAAGGACAGGGGCCGAGGGTGCTTTCTTT. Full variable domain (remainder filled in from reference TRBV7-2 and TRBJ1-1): GAGVSQSPSNKVTEKGKDVELRCDPISGHTALYWYRQSLGQGLEFLIYFQGNSAPDKSGLPSDRFSAERTGGSVSTLTIQRTQQEDSAVYLCASSLRTGAEGAFFGQGTRLTVV.

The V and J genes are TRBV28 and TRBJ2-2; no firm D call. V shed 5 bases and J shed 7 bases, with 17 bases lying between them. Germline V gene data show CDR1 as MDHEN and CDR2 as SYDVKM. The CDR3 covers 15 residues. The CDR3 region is CASSEPRVLIGELFF. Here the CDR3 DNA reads TGTGCCAGCAGTGAGCCCCGTGTGTTGATCGGGGAGCTGTTTTTT. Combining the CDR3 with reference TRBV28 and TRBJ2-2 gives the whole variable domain DVKVTQSSRYLVKRTGEKVFLECVQDMDHENMFWYRQDPGLGLRLIYFSYDVKMKEKGDIPEGYSVSREKKERFSLILESASTNQTSMYLCASSEPRVLIGELFFGEGSRLTVL.

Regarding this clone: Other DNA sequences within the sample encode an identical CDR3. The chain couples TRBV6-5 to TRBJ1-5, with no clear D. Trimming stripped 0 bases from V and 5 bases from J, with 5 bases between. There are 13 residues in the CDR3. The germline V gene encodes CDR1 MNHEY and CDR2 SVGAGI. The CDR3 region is CASSYSIDQPQHF. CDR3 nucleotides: TGTGCCAGCAGTTACTCCATCGATCAGCCCCAGCATTTT.

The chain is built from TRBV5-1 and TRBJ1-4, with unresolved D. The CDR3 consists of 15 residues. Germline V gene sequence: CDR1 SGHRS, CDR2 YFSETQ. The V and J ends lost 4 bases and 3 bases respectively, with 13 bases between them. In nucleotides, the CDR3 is TGCGCCAGCAGCATCGGGAGTTCGGCTAATGAAAAACTGTTTTTT. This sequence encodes CASSIGSSANEKLFF.

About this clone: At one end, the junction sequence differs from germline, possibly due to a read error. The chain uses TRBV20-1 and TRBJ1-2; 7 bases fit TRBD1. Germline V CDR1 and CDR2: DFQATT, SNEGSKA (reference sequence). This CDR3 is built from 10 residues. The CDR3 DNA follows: TGCAGTTCAACTTGGGGACAGCTCATCTTC. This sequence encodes CSSTWGQLIF.

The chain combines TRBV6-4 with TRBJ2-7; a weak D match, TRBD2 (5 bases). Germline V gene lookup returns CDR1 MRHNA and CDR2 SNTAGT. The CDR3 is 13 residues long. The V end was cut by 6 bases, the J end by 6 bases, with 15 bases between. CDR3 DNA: TGTGCCAGCAGAGTGGAAGGGAGAGGCGAGCAGTACTTC. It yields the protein CASRVEGRGEQYF.

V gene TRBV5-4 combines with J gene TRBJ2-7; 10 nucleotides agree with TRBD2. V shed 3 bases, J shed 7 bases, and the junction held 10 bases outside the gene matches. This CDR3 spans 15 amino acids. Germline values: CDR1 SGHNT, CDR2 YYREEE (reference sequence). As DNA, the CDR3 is TGTGCCAGCAGCTCCCCAAGCGGGGGGGCGGAGGAGCAGTACTTC. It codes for CASSSPSGGAEEQYF.

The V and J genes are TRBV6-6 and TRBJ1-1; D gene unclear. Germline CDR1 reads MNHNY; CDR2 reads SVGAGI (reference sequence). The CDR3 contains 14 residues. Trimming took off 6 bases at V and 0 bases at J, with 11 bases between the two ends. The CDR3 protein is CASRRTAMNTEAFF. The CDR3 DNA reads TGTGCCAGCAGAAGAACAGCTATGAACACTGAAGCTTTCTTT.